This TCR beta chain was captured by sequencing in a study of shared clonotypes between healthy human individuals. Here immunoSEQ multiplex PCR was the method, and the copy in TCRdb shows in-frame clones only, minus some. This table has 2.3 million or so clones, approximately 93% appearing once. Germline CDR1 is KGHSH and CDR2 is LQKENI. The CDR3 covers 15 residues. V gave up 2 bases and J gave up 2 bases, with 10 bases separating them. The specimen sequenced was naive CD4+ T cells from PBMCs. Subset defined: CD45RA+ positively selected. This TCR came from a man younger than 30 in good health. Some clones in this sample may be carry-over from other donors' samples. This chain uses TRBV18 with TRBJ2-1; the D gene could be TRBD1 or TRBD2 (5 bases each). This CDR3 reads CASSPGTRPYNEQFF. The DNA for the CDR3 is TGTGCCAGCTCACCAGGGACCCGTCCCTACAATGAGCAGTTCTTC.